These 17 T cell receptor beta chains were all obtained from the same sample, sequenced in a study of control samples from healthy donors and cancer patients. Sequencing was performed with immunoSEQ multiplex PCR; in TCRdb, only in-frame clones are kept and a portion is missing. The profile shows about 160,000 clones, roughly nine tenths of them singletons. The sequencing input was blood. The receptor set was obtained from a woman aged 30 to 39 in good health.

This sequence joins TRBV4-1 and TRBJ2-1, with 9 bases fitting TRBD1. This CDR3 region has 17 residues. CDR1 and CDR2 from the germline V gene are MGHRA and YSYEKL. V lost 0 bases, J lost 8 bases, and 11 bases stayed unmatched. CDR3 in amino acids: CASSQDLTGGVVDEQFF. The CDR3 DNA follows: TGCGCCAGCAGCCAAGATCTGACAGGGGGGGTAGTGGATGAGCAGTTCTTC.

The chain couples TRBV5-1 to TRBJ2-1, with TRBD2 as a possible D gene (5 bases). CDR1 and CDR2 (germline): SGHRS, YFSETQ. Trimming cost V 4 bases and J 0 bases, with 14 bases left between them. The CDR3 sequence is 16 residues long. The CDR3 protein is CASSRLAGSSYNEQFF. In DNA form, the CDR3 reads TGCGCCAGCAGCCGCCTTGCGGGCAGCTCCTACAATGAGCAGTTCTTC.

The genes are TRBV12-3 or TRBV12-4 and TRBJ2-2, with D uncertain. This CDR3 is 12 amino acids long. Deletions cut 8 bases from V and 7 bases from J, with 11 bases between. CDR3 residues: CASGVLGGELFF. The CDR3 DNA sequence: TGTGCCAGCGGTGTCCTGGGCGGGGAGCTGTTTTTT.

About this clone: The junction departs from the called germline gene at one end, perhaps through a read error. V usage is TRBV5-1 and J usage is TRBJ2-5; either TRBD1 or TRBD2 may fit D (5 bases each). Germline CDR1 is SGHRS and CDR2 is YFSETQ. CDR3 size: 16 residues. In DNA, the CDR3 is TGCGCCAGCAGCTTGGCCGGGGCCCCCAACCAGGAGACCCAGTACTTC. The encoded protein is CASSLAGAPNQETQYF.

Only one count was recorded for this clone. DNA of the CDR3: TGTGCCAGCAGCCGGGACAGATCACCCCTCCACTTT. Protein: CASSRDRSPLHF. The chain recombines TRBV7-2 with TRBJ1-6, with TRBD1 matching over 7 bases. The germline V gene encodes CDR1 SGHTA and CDR2 FQGNSA. The J segment lost 10 bases and the V segment lost 5 bases, leaving 2 bases of the junction unmatched. This CDR3 has 12 amino acids. The full variable domain, its missing parts supplied by reference TRBV7-2 and TRBJ1-6, is GAGVSQSPSNKVTEKGKDVELRCDPISGHTALYWYRQSLGQGLEFLIYFQGNSAPDKSGLPSDRFSAERTGGSVSTLTIQRTQQEDSAVYLCASSRDRSPLHFGNGTRLTVT.

The gene calls are TRBV3-1 (or the pseudogene TRBV3-2) and TRBJ2-3; possible D gene TRBD2, 5 bases. Germline V gene sequence: CDR1 LGHDT, CDR2 YNNKEL (reference sequence). The CDR3 loop spans 16 amino acids. Trimming took off 5 bases at V and 5 bases at J, with 20 bases between the two ends. CDR3 in DNA: TGTGCCAGCAGCTCCGGGCCTTCGGAGGTTATAGATACGCAGTATTTT. Protein product: CASSSGPSEVIDTQYF.

This rearrangement joins TRBV29-1 to TRBJ2-7, with 7 bases identical to TRBD1. Per germline, CDR1 SQVTM and CDR2 ANQGSEA. With 7 bases clipped from V and 6 bases from J, the junction kept 12 bases outside the gene matches. The CDR3 consists of 13 residues. CDR3 loop: CSAVDRLKGEQYF. CDR3 DNA sequence: TGCAGCGCCGTGGACAGGCTTAAGGGCGAGCAGTACTTC.

This sequence joins TRBV24-1 and TRBJ2-1; D is perhaps TRBD2 (6 bases). Trimming pared 0 bases from V and 15 bases from J, leaving 8 bases between. Germline CDR1 is KGHDR and CDR2 is SFDVKD. This CDR3 is 11 amino acids long. The CDR3 DNA follows: TGTGCCACCAGTGATTTGACTAGCCTGTTCTTC. This codes for CATSDLTSLFF.

This chain uses TRBV7-9 with TRBJ1-2; 8 nucleotides line up with TRBD1. The CDR3 loop spans 14 amino acids. V lost 3 bases and J lost 7; bases outside the gene matches: 7. CDR1 is SEHNR and CDR2 is FQNEAQ in the germline V gene (reference sequence). CDR3 coding DNA: TGTGCCAGCAGCTTTCAGGGGGCGCCCCGTGGCTACACCTTC. This codes for CASSFQGAPRGYTF.

This chain connects TRBV3-1 (or the pseudogene TRBV3-2) to TRBJ1-1, with a possible D match to TRBD1 (5 bases). The V gene's germline CDR1 is LGHDT and CDR2 YNNKEL (reference sequence). The CDR3 has 12 residues. V was cut by 9 bases and J by 7 bases, with 15 bases left in between. The CDR3 bases are TGTGCCAGTCTCCACCCGAGGGGTGAAGCTTTCTTT. Translating gives CASLHPRGEAFF.

V gene TRBV7-6 combines with J gene TRBJ2-1, with 7 positions matching TRBD1. The germline gives CDR1 SGHVS, CDR2 FNYEAQ. Trimming took 8 bases from V and 5 from J; bases not matched to a gene: 6. CDR3 length: 13 amino acids. CDR3 sequence (DNA): TGTGCCAGCGTGACAGGGACAAACAATGAGCAGTTCTTC. Its protein product is CASVTGTNNEQFF.

V usage is TRBV18 and J usage is TRBJ2-5; weak D call: TRBD1 (6 bases). CDR1 is KGHSH and CDR2 is LQKENI in the germline V gene. V was shortened by 3 bases and J by 3 bases, with 11 bases between the two germline ends. This CDR3 has 14 residues. The CDR3 loop reads CASSPNRAKETQYF. CDR3 sequence (DNA): TGTGCCAGCTCACCGAACAGGGCCAAAGAGACCCAGTACTTC.

This clone was found once. The chain uses TRBV5-1 and TRBJ2-3; TRBD2 matches 9 bases. CDR1 and CDR2 (germline): SGHRS, YFSETQ. J lost 4 bases, V lost 0 bases, and 0 bases had no gene match. The CDR3 extends over 14 amino acids. The CDR3 loop is CASSLVAGADTQYF. Written as DNA, the CDR3 is TGCGCCAGCAGCTTGGTAGCGGGAGCAGATACGCAGTATTTT.

The V call is TRBV5-1, the J call TRBJ2-7; a possible D gene is TRBD2 (6 bases). V was trimmed by 4 bases and J by 4 bases, leaving 15 bases between them. The germline gives CDR1 SGHRS, CDR2 YFSETQ. The CDR3 runs to 14 residues. The CDR3 here is CASSSTTSSYEQYF. The CDR3 DNA follows: TGCGCCAGCAGCAGTACGACTAGTTCTTACGAGCAGTACTTC.

The chain is built from TRBV6-2 or TRBV6-3 and TRBJ2-7, with D perhaps matching TRBD1 (5 bases). The length of the CDR3 is 15 residues. Between the trimmed V and J ends, which lost 2 bases and 0 bases, there was a span of 11 bases. The germline V gene has CDR1 MNHEY and CDR2 SVGEGT. CDR3 loop: CASSYGAARSYEQYF. CDR3 nucleotide sequence: TGTGCCAGCAGTTACGGGGCGGCCCGCTCCTACGAGCAGTACTTC.

In this sample, this clone turned up once. The chain is built from TRBV6-5 and TRBJ1-1, with D tentatively TRBD1 (5 bases). Germline lookup yields CDR1 MNHEY and CDR2 SVGAGI. This CDR3 region has 14 residues. Between the trimmed V and J ends, which lost 5 bases and 0 bases, there was a span of 10 bases. CDR3 bases: TGTGCCAGCAGTCTACAGGCCATGAACACTGAAGCTTTCTTT. Protein: CASSLQAMNTEAFF.

A word on this clone: Mismatch with germline at one junction end may stem from a read error. The V and J genes are TRBV28 and TRBJ1-5; unclear D gene. The CDR3 covers 14 residues. CDR1 is MDHEN, CDR2 SYDVKM, per germline. CDR3 bases: TGTGCCAGCAGTTTAGATCCGGGGAATCCGCCCCAGCATTTT. It encodes CASSLDPGNPPQHF.